This T cell receptor beta chain was documented in a study of T cell responses to AZD1222 COVID-19 vaccine. General study results and limits: Spike-specific TCR breadth and depth were elevated following two AZD1222 doses. None of the repertoires were sampled until the peak T cell response had passed.

There are 14 residues in the CDR3. V lost 5 bases and J lost 4, with 9 bases in between. Germline V gene sequence: CDR1 MNHNY, CDR2 SVGAGI (reference sequence). With regard to this clone: What it binds is not known.

Sequencing used immunoSEQ multiplex PCR; TCRdb keeps in-frame clones, though not all of them. Of over 150,000 clones listed, 80% to 95% were seen once; the top ten hold 1.6%. The sequenced sample was peripheral blood, obtained on day 0 of AZD1222 vaccination. The chain carries TRBV6-6 and TRBJ1-6; D might be TRBD1 (5 bases). The sequence was obtained from an adult in good health. The DNA of the CDR3 is TGTGCCAGCAGTGCGACAGATTATAATTCACCCCTCCACTTT. It translates to CASSATDYNSPLHF.